A selection of T cell receptor beta chains follows, all from one sample in a study of T cells after yellow fever vaccination. Each CDR3 protein gets one entry after TCRdb re-called the 5' RACE reads with MiXCR. The repertoire holds under 500,000 distinct CDR3 sequences, with approximately 19% as singletons. The starting material was PBMCs, obtained before the yellow fever booster vaccination. These receptors were obtained from a man younger than 30 who received the YFV17D yellow fever vaccine. Both conserved end residues are part of each CDR3. Each record gives: clone size, J gene, D gene, V gene, CDR3 protein, CDR3 DNA. D genes are given only for firm matches. The listing skips clone size in some rows; elsewhere it reads once, few, many or a size class.

once,TRBJ2-1,TRBD1,TRBV18,CASSLTGAINEQFF,TGTGCCAGCTCACTGACAGGGGCCATCAATGAGCAGTTCTTC
.,TRBJ1-2,.,TRBV24-1,CATSDFPRNGYTF,TGTGCCACCAGTGATTTCCCCAGAAATGGCTACACCTTC
few,TRBJ2-7,.,TRBV7-9,CASSLSRKPYEQYF,TGTGCCAGCAGCTTAAGCCGGAAACCCTACGAGCAGTACTTC
.,TRBJ1-4,.,TRBV5-1,CASSDSGIWEKLFF,TGCGCCAGCAGCGACTCAGGGATTTGGGAAAAACTGTTTTTT
.,TRBJ2-5,.,TRBV20-1,CSARDDQGIKTQYF,TGCAGTGCTAGGGACGACCAGGGAATAAAGACCCAGTACTTC
.,TRBJ1-1,.,TRBV7-6,CASSLWGLDTEAFF,TGTGCCAGCAGCTTGTGGGGGCTTGACACTGAAGCTTTCTTT
many,TRBJ1-1,.,TRBV5-1,CASSFTVNTEAFF,TGCGCCAGCAGCTTTACAGTGAACACTGAAGCTTTCTTT
.,TRBJ2-3,.,TRBV9,CASSAAATSTDTQYF,TGTGCCAGCAGCGCCGCGGCTACAAGCACAGATACGCAGTATTTT
.,TRBJ2-7,TRBD2,TRBV5-1,CASSRRGVQYF,TGCGCCAGCAGCCGGCGGGGGGTGCAGTACTTC
few,TRBJ1-4,TRBD1,TRBV19,CASRPDRADEGKLFF,TGTGCCAGTAGGCCCGACAGGGCGGACGAGGGAAAACTGTTTTTT
.,TRBJ1-5,.,TRBV28,CASSLFQGRQHF,TGTGCCAGCAGTTTATTTCAGGGACGCCAGCATTTT
.,TRBJ2-3,TRBD2,TRBV5-6,CASSVGTSADTQYF,TGTGCCAGCAGCGTGGGGACTAGCGCAGATACGCAGTATTTT
few,TRBJ2-3,.,TRBV12-3/TRBV12-4,CASSSGQGGDTQYF,TGTGCCAGCAGTTCGGGGCAGGGGGGAGATACGCAGTATTTT
.,TRBJ2-3,.,TRBV30,CAWKGPGNRGTDTQYF,TGTGCCTGGAAAGGTCCGGGCAACCGGGGCACAGATACGCAGTATTTT
.,TRBJ2-5,TRBD2,TRBV20-1,CSAKTGLAAETQYF,TGCAGTGCTAAAACGGGACTAGCGGCCGAGACCCAGTACTTC
.,TRBJ1-5,.,TRBV10-3,CATTGRSIQPQHF,TGTGCCACGACGGGGCGAAGCATTCAGCCCCAGCATTTT
few,TRBJ2-2,TRBD1,TRBV20-1,CSAQGQTNTGELFF,TGCAGTGCCCAGGGACAGACCAACACCGGGGAGCTGTTTTTT
few,TRBJ2-1,.,TRBV12-3/TRBV12-4,CASSGNEQFF,TGTGCCAGCTCCGGGAATGAGCAGTTCTTC
.,TRBJ2-5,TRBD2,TRBV12-3/TRBV12-4,CASSLSTSGGRETQYF,TGTGCCAGCAGTTTGTCGACTAGCGGGGGCCGCGAGACCCAGTACTTC
.,TRBJ1-1,.,TRBV28,CASSIPLTGHTEAFF,TGTGCCAGCAGTATACCGCTTACAGGGCACACTGAAGCTTTCTTT
few,TRBJ1-2,.,TRBV9,CASSADGTRRDYGYTF,TGTGCCAGCAGCGCTGACGGGACAAGGAGGGACTATGGCTACACCTTC
many,TRBJ2-3,.,TRBV6-5,CASRLGVTSTDTQYF,TGTGCCAGCCGACTAGGGGTGACTAGCACAGATACGCAGTATTTT
.,TRBJ2-2,.,TRBV7-9,CASSHTGQNTGELFF,TGTGCCAGCAGTCATACCGGACAGAACACCGGGGAGCTGTTTTTT
few,TRBJ2-2,.,TRBV5-1,CASSSGVLRSTGELFF,TGCGCCAGCAGCTCGGGAGTCTTAAGAAGCACCGGGGAGCTGTTTTTT
few,TRBJ2-2,.,TRBV6-5,CASSYAGLNTGELFF,TGTGCCAGCAGTTACGCGGGGCTGAACACCGGGGAGCTGTTTTTT
few,TRBJ2-3,.,TRBV5-1,CASSLETATDTQYF,TGCGCCAGCAGCTTGGAAACCGCCACAGATACGCAGTATTTT
many,TRBJ2-1,TRBD2,TRBV7-9,CASSLAAGGEGEQFF,TGTGCCAGCAGCTTAGCAGCGGGGGGGGAGGGAGAGCAGTTCTTC
.,TRBJ2-3,.,TRBV5-6,CASTSTVDTQYF,TGTGCCAGCACCTCGACGGTAGATACGCAGTATTTT
.,TRBJ2-3,TRBD2,TRBV7-6,CASSSLAGGQDTQYF,TGTGCCAGCAGCTCTCTAGCGGGGGGGCAAGATACGCAGTATTTT
.,TRBJ2-3,.,TRBV7-2,CASSLYDPGADTQYF,TGTGCCAGCAGCTTATACGATCCGGGCGCAGATACGCAGTATTTT
.,TRBJ2-1,.,TRBV5-1,CASSSSIRDFNLSSYNEQFF,TGCGCCAGCAGTTCGTCGATCCGGGACTTCAACTTGAGCTCCTACAATGAGCAGTTCTTC
.,TRBJ2-5,TRBD2,TRBV29-1,CSARRDSSGGETQYF,TGCAGCGCGAGGAGGGATTCTAGCGGGGGAGAGACCCAGTACTTC
.,TRBJ2-5,.,TRBV6-5,CASSYSVAFPQNF,TGTGCCAGCAGTTACTCGGTCGCTTTTCCCCAGAACTTC
few,TRBJ1-2,.,TRBV7-2,CASSPRYGGYGYTF,TGTGCCAGCAGCCCCCGATACGGGGGCTATGGCTACACCTTC
.,TRBJ1-1,.,TRBV6-2/TRBV6-3,CASTPWGQTEAFF,TGTGCCAGCACCCCTTGGGGCCAAACTGAAGCTTTCTTT
many,TRBJ2-3,.,TRBV7-2,CASSLVDGSTDTQYF,TGTGCCAGCAGCTTAGTGGACGGGAGCACAGATACGCAGTATTTT
many,TRBJ2-3,.,TRBV29-1,CSVELGAEGVADTQYF,TGCAGCGTTGAACTGGGAGCGGAGGGGGTCGCAGATACGCAGTATTTT
.,TRBJ2-5,TRBD1,TRBV20-1,CSARTSDRDSRETQYF,TGCAGTGCTAGAACCTCGGACAGGGACTCTCGGGAGACCCAGTACTTC
.,TRBJ1-3,.,TRBV24-1,CATSRVRRTSCGNTIYF,TGTGCCACCTCCCGCGTCAGGCGGACATCCTGTGGAAACACCATATATTTT
.,TRBJ2-1,TRBD2,TRBV5-4,CASGIAGGIFNEQFF,TGTGCCAGCGGAATAGCGGGGGGTATCTTTAATGAGCAGTTCTTC
.,TRBJ2-1,TRBD2,TRBV20-1,CSAGGRGGFNEQFF,TGCAGTGCAGGTGGGAGGGGAGGTTTCAATGAGCAGTTCTTC
few,TRBJ1-6,TRBD1,TRBV2,CASSATGVSDSPLHF,TGTGCCAGCAGCGCTACAGGGGTGAGTGATTCACCCCTCCACTTT
few,TRBJ2-5,TRBD1,TRBV12-3/TRBV12-4,CASKPGQGGETQYF,TGTGCCAGCAAACCCGGACAGGGTGGGGAGACCCAGTACTTC
many,TRBJ2-7,TRBD2,TRBV27,CASSLAGGPYEQYF,TGTGCCAGCAGTTTAGCGGGGGGGCCCTACGAGCAGTACTTC
few,TRBJ2-7,TRBD2,TRBV7-2,CASSLGLAGASAYEQYF,TGTGCCAGCAGCCTCGGACTAGCGGGGGCCTCAGCCTACGAGCAGTACTTC
few,TRBJ2-2,TRBD1,TRBV5-1,CASSLDRTGNTGELFF,TGCGCCAGCAGCTTGGATCGGACAGGGAACACCGGGGAGCTGTTTTTT
many,TRBJ1-2,.,TRBV21-1,CASSEADGYTF,TGTGCCAGCAGCGAGGCCGATGGCTACACCTTC
.,TRBJ2-3,.,TRBV7-8,CASSLGQSQDTQYF,TGTGCCAGCAGCTTAGGGCAGAGTCAAGATACGCAGTATTTT
.,TRBJ2-1,TRBD1,TRBV6-5,CASRGGQVYEQFF,TGTGCCAGCAGGGGGGGACAGGTCTATGAGCAGTTCTTC
.,TRBJ2-5,.,TRBV5-5,CASSSGPEGGQETQYF,TGTGCCAGCAGCTCAGGGCCGGAGGGCGGCCAAGAGACCCAGTACTTC
few,TRBJ2-2,TRBD2,TRBV5-1,CASSLGGGTTNTGELFF,TGCGCCAGCAGCTTGGGCGGGGGAACAACGAACACCGGGGAGCTGTTTTTT
few,TRBJ2-3,TRBD2,TRBV7-2,CASSLASASGGAADTQYF,TGTGCCAGCAGCTTAGCGTCGGCGAGCGGGGGGGCAGCAGATACGCAGTATTTT
.,TRBJ2-3,TRBD2,TRBV6-2/TRBV6-3,CASSKLAASVDTQYF,TGTGCCAGCAGCAAACTAGCGGCGAGCGTCGATACGCAGTATTTT
many,TRBJ1-1,.,TRBV20-1,CSARENTEAFF,TGCAGTGCTAGGGAGAACACTGAAGCTTTCTTT
.,TRBJ1-5,.,TRBV5-1,CASSLEGSGNQPQHF,TGCGCCAGCAGCTTGGAAGGGAGCGGCAATCAGCCCCAGCATTTT
.,TRBJ2-3,TRBD1,TRBV18,CASSPAGQGATQYF,TGTGCCAGCTCACCGGCGGGACAGGGGGCGACGCAGTATTTT
.,TRBJ2-5,TRBD2,TRBV7-7,CASSLAAGTRETQYF,TGTGCTAGCAGCTTAGCCGCCGGGACTAGGGAGACCCAGTACTTC